These 15 T cell receptor beta chains share one sample of origin, sequenced in a study of breast tumors, draining lymph nodes, adjacent tissues. TCRdb re-analysed the multiplex PCR reads in MiXCR, keeping a single row per CDR3 protein. The table has about 14,000 distinct CDR3 sequences, around three fifths seen once. The sample was tumor-adjacent breast tissue. These TCRs come from a female donor with breast cancer. Some clones in this sample may be carry-over from other donors' samples.

This clonotype qualifies as medium-sized (0.01 to 0.1%). The V call is TRBV15, the J call TRBJ1-5; D unclear. V shed 3 bases and J shed 3 bases, with 12 bases lying between them. The CDR3 loop spans 15 amino acids. Germline V gene lookup returns CDR1 LNHNV and CDR2 YYDKDF (reference sequence). The CDR3 nucleotides read TGTGCCACCAGCAGCCAGGACGGCACCAATCAGCCCCAGCATTTT. As protein: CATSSQDGTNQPQHF.

This clonotype was seen only once. The rearrangement joins TRBV20-1 to TRBJ2-5; TRBD1 matches 9 bases. Germline CDR1 DFQATT, CDR2 SNEGSKA (reference sequence). J lost 5 bases, V lost 2 bases, and 3 bases had no gene match. The CDR3 contains 13 residues. The CDR3 DNA follows: TGCAGTGCTAGAACAGGGGGCGGCGAGACCCAGTACTTC. As protein: CSARTGGGETQYF.

The chain is built from TRBV10-3 and TRBJ2-5; 10 nucleotides agree with TRBD1. V lost 10 bases, J lost 5 bases, and 7 bases stayed unmatched. In germline, CDR1 is ENHRY, CDR2 SYGVKD. This CDR3 comprises 13 residues. In DNA form, the CDR3 reads TGTGCCAGCAGAGACAGGGGGCTTGAGACCCAGTACTTC. Protein sequence: CASRDRGLETQYF.

This clonotype turned up a few times. Since a much larger clone is just one base distant, this may be a read error. CDR3 DNA sequence: TGTGCCAGCAGCAACTCGGACGGGGCGAGAGACATTCAGTACTTC. Encoded protein: CASSNSDGARDIQYF. The chain carries TRBV11-1 and TRBJ2-4, with D perhaps TRBD1 or TRBD2 (5 bases each). Germline lookup yields CDR1 SGHAT and CDR2 FQDESV (reference sequence). V lost 5 bases and J lost 8, with 19 bases in between. CDR3 length: 15 residues.

This clonotype is categorized as medium-sized. The rearrangement joins TRBV2 to TRBJ2-7, with 12 positions matching TRBD2. Trimming at V came to 0 bases and at J to 5 bases, leaving 5 bases not matched to a gene. CDR3 length: 16 residues. The germline CDR1 and CDR2 sequences are SNHLY and FYNNEI. The CDR3 DNA sequence: TGTGCCAGCAGTGAAGCGCCGACTAGCGGGAGTAACGAGCAGTACTTC. Translating it yields CASSEAPTSGSNEQYF.

The chain links TRBV6-5 to TRBJ2-7, with D perhaps given as TRBD1 or TRBD2 (5 bases each). V was clipped by 6 bases and J by 3 bases, with 12 bases between them. CDR1 MNHEY and CDR2 SVGAGI come from the germline V gene. The CDR3 loop spans 13 amino acids. CDR3 sequence: CASRGEQNYEQYF. The CDR3 DNA sequence: TGTGCCAGCAGGGGGGAACAGAACTACGAGCAGTACTTC.

The rearrangement joins TRBV11-2 to TRBJ2-7; 7 bases map to TRBD2. This CDR3 comprises 15 residues. Germline CDR1 SGHAT, CDR2 FQNNGV. J lost 4 bases, V lost 1 base, and 7 bases had no gene match. CDR3 amino acids: CASSLAGREGYEQYF. CDR3 DNA sequence: TGTGCCAGCAGCTTAGCTGGCAGGGAGGGGTACGAGCAGTACTTC.

The genes are TRBV12-3 or TRBV12-4 and TRBJ2-7; TRBD2 matches at 7 bases. V was pared by 6 bases and J by 4 bases, with 15 bases of the junction left unmatched. This CDR3 region has 16 residues. In DNA, the CDR3 is TGTGCCAGCAGCCCCGGGTCGGCTAGCGGCCAGTACGAGCAGTACTTC. Protein product: CASSPGSASGQYEQYF.

This clonotype was seen at least ten times. The V gene is TRBV7-8, the J gene TRBJ2-1; 12 bases match TRBD2. The CDR3 is made up of 16 amino acids. The germline gives CDR1 SGHVS, CDR2 FQNEAQ. The V and J ends lost 5 bases and 3 bases, in that order; junction bases with no gene match: 5. The CDR3 is CASSARTSGIYNEQFF. DNA of the CDR3: TGTGCCAGCAGCGCCCGGACTAGCGGGATCTACAATGAGCAGTTCTTC.

The rearrangement uses TRBV11-2 and TRBJ2-7; TRBD1 agrees at 10 bases. Per germline, CDR1 SGHAT and CDR2 FQNNGV. There are 19 residues in the CDR3. With V trimmed by 7 bases and J by 2 bases, 20 bases remained unmatched. CDR3 sequence reads: CASTQGGSFVGTGAYEQYF. CDR3 sequence (DNA): TGTGCCAGCACCCAGGGGGGCTCGTTCGTGGGGACAGGGGCCTACGAGCAGTACTTC.

By sample fraction, this clonotype is medium-sized. The gene calls are TRBV9 and TRBJ1-2, with D maybe TRBD1 (5 bases). Germline-derived CDR1 and CDR2 are SGDLS and YYNGEE. The length of the CDR3 is 13 residues. Trimming took off 4 bases at V and 3 bases at J, with 10 bases between the two ends. In DNA, the CDR3 is TGTGCCAGCAGCCCCCAGGGAGACTATGGCTACACCTTC. Protein product: CASSPQGDYGYTF.

The CDR3 bases are TGTGCCAGCAGCCCGTCGCAGATCTACGAGCAGTACTTC. Translated: CASSPSQIYEQYF. This chain connects TRBV7-6 to TRBJ2-7; D not certain. Per germline, CDR1 SGHVS and CDR2 FNYEAQ. The germline V and J ends were trimmed by 5 bases and 3 bases, with 11 bases remaining between them. The CDR3 loop spans 13 amino acids.

The J gene is TRBJ2-5, the V gene TRBV5-5; 7 bases match TRBD2. The CDR3 consists of 17 residues. After removal of 0 bases from V and 5 bases from J, the junction contained 13 bases not matched to a gene. CDR1 is SGHKS, CDR2 YYEKEE, per germline (reference sequence). CDR3 loop: CASSLGTSLGYGETQYF. The CDR3, as DNA: TGTGCCAGCAGCTTGGGGACTAGTTTAGGGTACGGGGAGACCCAGTACTTC.

Many counts were recorded for this clonotype. This sequence joins TRBV6-5 and TRBJ2-6; 11 bases match TRBD1. In germline, CDR1 is MNHEY, CDR2 SVGAGI. This CDR3 spans 19 amino acids. The V segment lost 0 bases and the J segment 0 bases; nucleotides outside the gene matches: 4. CDR3 bases: TGTGCCAGCAGTTACTCGCGGACAGGGGGCCTCTCTGGGGCCAACGTCCTGACTTTC. Protein: CASSYSRTGGLSGANVLTF.

This clonotype came up many times. The V and J genes are TRBV20-1 and TRBJ2-1; D is undetermined. V dropped 5 bases and J dropped 7 bases, with 21 bases sitting between them. CDR3 length: 15 amino acids. From germline, CDR1 is DFQATT and CDR2 SNEGSKA (reference sequence). DNA of the CDR3: TGCAGTGCTCCCCAAAGTTTCCGACCTGCTAATGAGCAGTTCTTC. Protein: CSAPQSFRPANEQFF.